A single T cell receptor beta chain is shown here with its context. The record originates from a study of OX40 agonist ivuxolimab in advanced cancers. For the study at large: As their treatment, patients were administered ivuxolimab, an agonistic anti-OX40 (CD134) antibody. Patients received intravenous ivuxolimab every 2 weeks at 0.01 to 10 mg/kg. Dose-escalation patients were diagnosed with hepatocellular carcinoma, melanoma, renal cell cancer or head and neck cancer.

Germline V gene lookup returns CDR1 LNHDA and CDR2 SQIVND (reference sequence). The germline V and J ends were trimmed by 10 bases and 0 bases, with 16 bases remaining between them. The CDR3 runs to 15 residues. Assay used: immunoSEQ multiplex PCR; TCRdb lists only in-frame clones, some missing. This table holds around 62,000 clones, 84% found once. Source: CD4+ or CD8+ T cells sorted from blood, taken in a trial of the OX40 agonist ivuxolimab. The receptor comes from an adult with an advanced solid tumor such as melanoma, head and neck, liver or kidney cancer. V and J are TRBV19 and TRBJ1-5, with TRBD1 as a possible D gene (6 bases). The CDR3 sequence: CATSTGPHSNQPQHF. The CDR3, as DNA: TGTGCCACCTCGACAGGACCTCATAGCAATCAGCCCCAGCATTTT.